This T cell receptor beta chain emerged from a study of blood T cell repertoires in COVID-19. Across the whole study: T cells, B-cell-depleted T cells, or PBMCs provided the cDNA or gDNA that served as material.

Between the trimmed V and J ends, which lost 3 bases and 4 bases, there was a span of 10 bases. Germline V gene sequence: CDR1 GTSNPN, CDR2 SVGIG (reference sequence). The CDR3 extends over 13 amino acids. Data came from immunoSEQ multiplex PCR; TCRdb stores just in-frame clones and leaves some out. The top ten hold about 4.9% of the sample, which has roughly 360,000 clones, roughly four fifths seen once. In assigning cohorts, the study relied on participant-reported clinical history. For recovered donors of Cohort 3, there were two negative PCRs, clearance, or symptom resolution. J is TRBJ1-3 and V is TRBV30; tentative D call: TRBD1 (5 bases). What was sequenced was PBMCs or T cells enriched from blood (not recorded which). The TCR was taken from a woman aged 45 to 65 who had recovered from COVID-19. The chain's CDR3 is CAWSWGPGNTIYF. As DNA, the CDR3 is TGTGCCTGGAGCTGGGGCCCCGGAAACACCATATATTTT.